The clone carrying this T cell receptor beta chain was detected only once. These data are taken from a study of control samples from healthy donors and cancer patients. The germline V and J ends were trimmed by 5 bases and 0 bases, with 19 bases remaining between them. Germline CDR1 MDHEN, CDR2 SYDVKM. The CDR3 is 17 amino acids. Produced via immunoSEQ multiplex PCR; TCRdb's table is partial and in-frame only. This sample carries 130,000 or so clones, approximately 91% of them seen once, and the ten largest clones take about 3.4%. The chain has TRBV28 and TRBJ1-1, with no clear D. The sample taken for sequencing was blood. This clonotype originated in a man aged 50-60 years in good health. The CDR3 DNA follows: TGTGCCAGCAGTCCCCCCCACGTGGGCTCAATGAACACTGAAGCTTTCTTT. Amino acids: CASSPPHVGSMNTEAFF. Based on the CDR3 plus reference TRBV28 and TRBJ1-1, the full variable domain is DVKVTQSSRYLVKRTGEKVFLECVQDMDHENMFWYRQDPGLGLRLIYFSYDVKMKEKGDIPEGYSVSREKKERFSLILESASTNQTSMYLCASSPPHVGSMNTEAFFGQGTRLTVV.